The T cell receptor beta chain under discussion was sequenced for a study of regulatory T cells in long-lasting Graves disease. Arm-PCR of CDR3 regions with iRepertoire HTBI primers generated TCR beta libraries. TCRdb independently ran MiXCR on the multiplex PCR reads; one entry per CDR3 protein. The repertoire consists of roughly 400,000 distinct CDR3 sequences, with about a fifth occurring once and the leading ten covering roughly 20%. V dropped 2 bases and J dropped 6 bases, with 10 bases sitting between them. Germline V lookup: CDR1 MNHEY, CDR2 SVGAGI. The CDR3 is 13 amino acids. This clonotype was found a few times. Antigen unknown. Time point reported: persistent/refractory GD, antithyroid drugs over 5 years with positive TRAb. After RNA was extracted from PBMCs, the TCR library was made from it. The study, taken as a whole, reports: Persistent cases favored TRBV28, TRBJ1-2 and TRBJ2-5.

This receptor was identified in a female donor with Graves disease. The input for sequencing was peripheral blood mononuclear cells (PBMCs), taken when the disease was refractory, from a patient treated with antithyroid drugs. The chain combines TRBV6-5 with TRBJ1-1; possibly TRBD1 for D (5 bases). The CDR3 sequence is CASSYDLGPEAFF. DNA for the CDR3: TGTGCCAGCAGTTACGACCTGGGGCCTGAAGCTTTCTTT.